This T cell receptor beta chain was identified during a study of Ad26.COV2.S vaccination and SARS-CoV-2 variants. Points from the study as a whole: It was reported that spike-specific CD8+ and CD4+ T cell responses were substantially broad after vaccination.

Concerning this clone itself: The antigen is undetermined.

Libraries were prepared by immunoSEQ multiplex PCR; TCRdb keeps only in-frame clonotypes and omits some of them. The data show approximately 500,000 clones, roughly 87% seen once. Specified treatment: around 19 received Ad26.COV2.S at low or high dose, single or two shots; five or six received placebo; per-sample allocation not given. Collection of samples fell on day 63 after the first vaccine or placebo injection. The CDR3 contains 16 residues. J was trimmed by 0 bases and V by 7 bases; bases with no gene match: 8. Germline V gene sequence: CDR1 MNHEY, CDR2 SMNVEV (reference sequence). The chain carries TRBV27 and TRBJ2-2; 7 bases are shared with TRBD2. This TCR was recovered from a person between 18 and 65 years old who received the Ad26.COV2.S COVID-19 vaccine or a placebo. This specimen consisted of peripheral blood, obtained in a trial of Ad26.COV2.S vaccine versus placebo. CDR3 in amino acids: CASKPSGTTNTGELFF. The DNA for the CDR3 is TGTGCCAGCAAACCTTCCGGGACTACGAACACCGGGGAGCTGTTTTTT.